This TCR beta chain was recorded in a study of tumor-infiltrating lymphocytes in primary liver carcinoma (dated by TCRdb to 2016 to 2017). Regarding the research as a whole: Hepatocellular carcinoma (four) or combined HCC and intrahepatic cholangiocarcinoma (one) was present in the five patients, who were three men and two women aged 30 to 69 years. To link TCRbeta repertoire diversity with the local molecular phenotype, the 25 or so tumor region samples were profiled using Agilent mRNA microarrays. The tumors of the five patients were staged as T1-T3 N0M0, with maximum diameters ranging from 4.2 to 10 cm. A total of about 35 specimens from 5 patients went through TCRbeta repertoire sequencing, namely 25 tumor regions, 5 adjacent noncancerous liver tissues and 5 peripheral blood samples. Roughly 3.65 to 7.13 million productive TCRbeta reads were obtained per sample, and no significant difference in read depth was found between tissue types. Technical replicate repertoires showed high reproducibility, with mean shared-clone rates roughly 0.89 and correlation coefficients above 0.95. TCRbeta repertoire sequencing, expression microarrays and whole-exome sequencing were combined in the study across five regions of each liver tumor, with adjacent normal tissue and blood also included. Here is what the overall study found, with its caveats: Only five patients were included in the study, and the authors note that the findings should be validated in a larger study. Bulk unsorted samples precluded comparing CD4+ and CD8+ T cell repertoires. The top 250 clones accounted for a significantly greater share of the repertoire in tumors than in blood (p = 0.039). Only roughly 7-24% of top clones appeared in all five regions of a tumor, which suggests that tumor-infiltrating T cells are spatially heterogeneous. Because only the TCR beta chain was sequenced and unpaired alpha chains were not captured, true repertoire diversity is likely underestimated. Consistent with antigen-driven expansion, pairs of tumor regions showed higher repertoire overlap (mean around 36%) than either tumor-adjacent pairs (around 17%) or tumor-blood pairs (about 14%).

Total RNA and DNA were co-extracted from 20-30 mg of bulk tissue with the AllPrep DNA/RNA mini kit, without cell sorting. Roughly five patients with histopathologically diagnosed primary liver carcinoma underwent surgical resection in China between late 2015 and March 2016. At the time of sampling, the patients had chronic HBV infection and had not received any treatment. Five spatially separated regions were sampled per tumor: superior, inferior, left-lateral and right-lateral poles, plus the tumor centre. Histology showed that every tumor sample contained more than 80% viable tumor cells. Fresh tumor and adjacent tissue pieces were bisected; one half was stored in RNAlater at -80°C, the other sent for histology. TCRbeta-specific cDNA was reverse-transcribed from about 520 ng total RNA using a constant-region primer and ProtoScript II reverse transcriptase. The TCRbeta libraries were prepared through three rounds of nested multiplex PCR following a slightly modified ARM-PCR procedure. Each of the first two PCR rounds ran for approximately 10 cycles using multiplex TRBV1-TRBV30 forward primers together with a Cbeta reverse primer. Sample barcodes and Illumina adapters were attached in a final 25-cycle PCR using Deep VentR polymerase. Before sequencing, amplicons of 200-500 bp were purified from gel using a QIAquick gel extraction kit. An Illumina HiSeq 2500 was used to sequence the TCRbeta amplicons, generating 250-bp paired-end reads. The original pipeline was this. Reads were quality-trimmed with Trimmomatic v0.33, and paired reads were merged with FLASH v1.2.11 to recover full CDR3 sequences. V, D and J germline segments were assigned to the rearranged TCRbeta sequences by MiGEC v1.2.1b. Clonotype statistics and Shannon-Wiener diversity indices were computed with VDJtools v1.0.0. To cut down on sampling bias, every analysis after diversity analysis relied on just the 250 most abundant clonotypes from each sample. TCRdb reprocessed the public reads (quality trimming at Q25 with fastp, clone calling with MiXCR) and kept in-frame beta chains. When rows share a CDR3 protein, they turn into one entry using the most common DNA and genes. These V and J calls rely on TCRdb rather than the paper's analysis. The sample contains 60,000 or so distinct CDR3 sequences, about two thirds of them found a single time. Of the sample, 55% to 70% falls within the top ten clones.

Including the terminal cysteine and phenylalanine, the CDR3 comprises 16 residues. The kept DNA is CDR3 alone, 48 bases in frame from the first base. Trimming at the junction amounts to 5 bases on V and 4 bases on J, and the germline ends lie 17 bases apart. As encoded in the germline V gene (reference sequence), CDR1 is SEHNR while CDR2 is FQNEAQ. This clonotype has at least ten counts. Its antigen has not been determined. Base qualities are not provided; no much larger clone lies one nucleotide away. This clonotype originated in a middle-aged man with primary liver carcinoma and hepatitis B virus infection. The sample taken for sequencing was liver tumor tissue from sampling region 2. The sample's cell subset or site, from its label and the paper: tumor region T2, inferior pole. Rearrangement joined TRBV7-9 to TRBJ1-4; matching of 6 bases hints at TRBD1 as the D gene. DNA sequence: TGTGCCAGCAGCGCTCAGGCAGGGGCCAGTAATGAAAAACTGTTTTTT. Its protein is CASSAQAGASNEKLFF.